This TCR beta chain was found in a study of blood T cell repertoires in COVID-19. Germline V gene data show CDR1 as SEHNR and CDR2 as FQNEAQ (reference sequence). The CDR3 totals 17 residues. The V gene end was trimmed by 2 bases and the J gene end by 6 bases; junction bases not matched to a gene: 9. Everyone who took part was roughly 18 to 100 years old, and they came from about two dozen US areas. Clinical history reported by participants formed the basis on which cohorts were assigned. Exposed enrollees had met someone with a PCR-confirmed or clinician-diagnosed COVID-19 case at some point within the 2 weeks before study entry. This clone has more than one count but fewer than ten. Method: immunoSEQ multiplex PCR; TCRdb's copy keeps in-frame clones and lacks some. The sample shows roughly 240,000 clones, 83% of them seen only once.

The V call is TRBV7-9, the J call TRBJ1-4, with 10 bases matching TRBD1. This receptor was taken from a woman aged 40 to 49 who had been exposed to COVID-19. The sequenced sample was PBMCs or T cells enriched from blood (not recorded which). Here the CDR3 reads CASSLPRPGQGYEKLFF. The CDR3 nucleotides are TGTGCCAGCAGCTTACCGAGGCCGGGACAGGGGTATGAAAAACTGTTTTTT.